The clone carrying this T cell receptor (beta chain) has at least ten counts. Its antigen is currently unknown. This sample was taken from a study of response to subunit inactivated influenza vaccine. Trimming left V 1 base short and J 0 bases short, with 8 bases between. From germline, CDR1 is DFQATT and CDR2 SNEGSKA (reference sequence). This CDR3 has 14 amino acids. TCRdb recomputed calls from the RT-PCR reads with MiXCR, one row per CDR3 protein. The table records around 650,000 distinct CDR3 sequences, more than 15% of them present only once. Study findings and constraints: Few new T cells, the authors suggested, are recruited by each seasonal influenza vaccination.

This receptor was taken from a man aged 50 to 59 who received an inactivated influenza vaccine. The sample was PBMCs from blood, taken 11 to 12 days after vaccination. The J gene is TRBJ2-3, the V gene TRBV20-1; D might be TRBD1 (5 bases). CDR3 region: CSARGQLSTDTQYF. The CDR3 bases are TGCAGTGCTAGAGGACAGTTAAGCACAGATACGCAGTATTTT.